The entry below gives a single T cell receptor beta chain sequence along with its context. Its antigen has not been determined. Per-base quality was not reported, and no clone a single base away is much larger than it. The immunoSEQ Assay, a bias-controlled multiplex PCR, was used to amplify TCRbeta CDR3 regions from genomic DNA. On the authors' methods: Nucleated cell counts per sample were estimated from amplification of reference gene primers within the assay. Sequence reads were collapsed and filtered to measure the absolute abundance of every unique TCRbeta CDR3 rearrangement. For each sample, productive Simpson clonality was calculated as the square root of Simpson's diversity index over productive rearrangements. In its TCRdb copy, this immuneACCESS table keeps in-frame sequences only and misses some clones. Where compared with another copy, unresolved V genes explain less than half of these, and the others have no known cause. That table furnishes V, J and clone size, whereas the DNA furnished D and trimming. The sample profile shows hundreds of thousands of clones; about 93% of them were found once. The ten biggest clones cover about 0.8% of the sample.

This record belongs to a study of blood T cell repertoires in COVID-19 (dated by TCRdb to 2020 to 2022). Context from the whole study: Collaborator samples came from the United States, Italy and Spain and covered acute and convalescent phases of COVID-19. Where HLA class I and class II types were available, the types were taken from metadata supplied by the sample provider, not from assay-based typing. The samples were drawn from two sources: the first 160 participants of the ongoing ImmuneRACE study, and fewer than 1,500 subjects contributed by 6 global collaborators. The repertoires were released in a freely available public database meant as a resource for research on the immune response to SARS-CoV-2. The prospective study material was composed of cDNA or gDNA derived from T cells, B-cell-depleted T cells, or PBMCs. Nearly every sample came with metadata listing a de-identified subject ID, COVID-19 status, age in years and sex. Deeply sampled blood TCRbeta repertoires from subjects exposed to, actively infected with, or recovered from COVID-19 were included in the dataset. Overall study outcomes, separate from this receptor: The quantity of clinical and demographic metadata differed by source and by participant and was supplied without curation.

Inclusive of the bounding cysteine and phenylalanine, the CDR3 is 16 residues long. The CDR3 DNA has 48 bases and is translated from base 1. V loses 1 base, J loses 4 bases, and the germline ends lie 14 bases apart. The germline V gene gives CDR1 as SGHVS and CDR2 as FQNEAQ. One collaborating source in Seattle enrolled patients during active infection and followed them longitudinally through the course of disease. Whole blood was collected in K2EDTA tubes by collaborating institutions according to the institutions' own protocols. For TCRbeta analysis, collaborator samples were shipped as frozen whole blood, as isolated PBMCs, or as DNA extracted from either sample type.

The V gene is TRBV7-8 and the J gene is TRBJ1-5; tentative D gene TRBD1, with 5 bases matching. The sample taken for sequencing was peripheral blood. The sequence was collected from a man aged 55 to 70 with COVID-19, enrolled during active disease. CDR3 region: CASSLGGRAGNQPQHF. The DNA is TGTGCCAGCAGCTTAGGGGGCAGGGCAGGAAATCAGCCCCAGCATTTT. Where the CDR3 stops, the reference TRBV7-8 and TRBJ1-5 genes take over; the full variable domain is GAGVSQSPRYKVAKRGQDVALRCDPISGHVSLFWYQQALGQGPEFLTYFQNEAQLDKSGLPSDRFFAERPEGSVSTLKIQRTQQEDSAVYLCASSLGGRAGNQPQHFGDGTRLSIL.